A selection of T cell receptor beta chains follows, all from one sample in a study of cytomegalovirus exposure and HLA in healthy donors. Generated by immunoSEQ multiplex PCR, the TCRdb table keeps only in-frame clones and is missing some. The table includes 150,000 to 200,000 clones, roughly four fifths detected once. The specimen sequenced was PBMCs. The receptors shown here come from a man aged 18 to 29 in good health and CMV-seronegative. CDR3s include the opening cysteine and the closing phenylalanine or tryptophan. Each record gives: V gene, J gene, D gene, clone size, CDR3 DNA, CDR3 protein. D genes are given only for firm matches. Clone size is shown for a subset of rows, as once, few, many or a class of expanded clone.

TRBV12-5	TRBJ2-5	.	.	TGTGCTAGTGGTTTGCGCAGGTTAGTAGAGACCCAGTACTTC	CASGLRRLVETQYF
TRBV5-1	TRBJ1-1	.	.	TGCGCCAGCAGCCCGGCCCTGGGGGGGGCTGAAGCTTTCTTT	CASSPALGGAEAFF
TRBV29-1	TRBJ2-3	TRBD1	.	TGCAGCGCGCTACAGGGGAACACAGATACGCAGTATTTT	CSALQGNTDTQYF
TRBV27	TRBJ1-2	TRBD1	.	TGTGCCAGCAGCTCCGGGACAGCCTATGGCTACACCTTC	CASSSGTAYGYTF
TRBV19	TRBJ2-2	TRBD2	.	TGTGCCAGTAGTGGAAAGCCGGGGGGAACCGGGGAGCTGTTTTTT	CASSGKPGGTGELFF
TRBV10-3	TRBJ2-3	TRBD1	.	TGTGCCATCCAGAGGGGGCCTTTTAGAGATACGCAGTATTTT	CAIQRGPFRDTQYF
TRBV2	TRBJ2-5	TRBD2	once	TGTGCCAGCAGTGAGGCGGGAGGCCCCGCGGGGGACCAGTACTTC	CASSEAGGPAGDQYF
TRBV25-1	TRBJ2-3	.	few	TGTGCCAGCAGTCCCCCAAGGGGAAGGGATACGCAGTATTTT	CASSPPRGRDTQYF
TRBV7-8	TRBJ2-7	TRBD1	.	TGTGCCAGCAGCATCGACAGGGGGCGTGAGCAGTACTTC	CASSIDRGREQYF
TRBV7-9	TRBJ2-1	TRBD2	.	TGTGCCAGCAGCTTAGTCGGGACTATACACAATGAGCAGTTCTTC	CASSLVGTIHNEQFF
TRBV7-2	TRBJ1-4	TRBD1	.	TGTGCCAGCAGTTCCAGAGGGACAGCACCTGAAAAACTGTTTTTT	CASSSRGTAPEKLFF
TRBV5-8	TRBJ1-5	.	.	TGTGCCAGCAGCTTGGCAGGCCTCTCTAATCAGCCCCAGCATTTT	CASSLAGLSNQPQHF
TRBV5-1	TRBJ2-7	.	.	TGCGCCAGCAGCTTGGGAAGAGTTACCTACGAGCAGTACTTC	CASSLGRVTYEQYF
TRBV2	TRBJ2-7	TRBD2	.	TGTGCCAGCAGTGTGGGACTAGCGGTGGCCTACGAGCAGTACTTC	CASSVGLAVAYEQYF
TRBV9	TRBJ1-3	.	.	TGTGCCAGCAGCGTCCACTCTGGAAACACCATATATTTT	CASSVHSGNTIYF
TRBV7-9	TRBJ1-6	.	.	TGTGCCAGCAGCTTAGGAGGATCTTCCCCCCACTTT	CASSLGGSSPHF
TRBV5-1	TRBJ2-7	.	.	TGCGCCAGCAGCCGTACAGGGTCCCACGAGCAGTACTTC	CASSRTGSHEQYF
TRBV9	TRBJ1-6	TRBD1	few	TGTGCCAGCAGCGTAGGACAGGGGGGACAAGGCCATAATTCACCCCTCCACTTT	CASSVGQGGQGHNSPLHF
TRBV5-8	TRBJ2-1	TRBD1	.	TGTGCCAGCAGTTTATACGCGGGACAGGGGATCAATGAGCAGTTCTTC	CASSLYAGQGINEQFF
TRBV28	TRBJ1-1	.	.	TGTGCCAGCAGTCCTACAGGTTGGACTGAAGCTTTCTTT	CASSPTGWTEAFF
TRBV7-9	TRBJ1-5	.	.	TGTGCCAGCAGCTTAGCGGGGAGGAATCAGCCCCAGCATTTT	CASSLAGRNQPQHF
TRBV9	TRBJ2-4	TRBD1	.	TGTGCCAGCAGCTCACGGACAGGGGAGACCATTCAGTACTTC	CASSSRTGETIQYF
TRBV10-1	TRBJ2-7	TRBD2	.	TGCGCCAGCAGTGAGTCGGGCGGGAGTGGGTACGAGCAGTACTTC	CASSESGGSGYEQYF
TRBV9	TRBJ2-7	TRBD1	.	TGTGCCAGCAGCGTGGGACAGAACTACGAGCAGTACTTC	CASSVGQNYEQYF
TRBV19	TRBJ1-3	.	.	TGTGCCAGTACTATGACAGTAAGCTCTGGAAACACCATATATTTT	CASTMTVSSGNTIYF
TRBV28	TRBJ1-4	.	.	TGTGCCAGCAGCCCCCACCGGGGGGTGGATGAAAAACTGTTTTTT	CASSPHRGVDEKLFF
TRBV6-4	TRBJ2-3	.	.	TGTGCCAGCAGTATCGCAGGGGGCACAGATACGCAGTATTTT	CASSIAGGTDTQYF
TRBV21-1	TRBJ2-7	.	.	TGTGCCAGCAGCCTACATGGGGTATGGGAGAGCTCCTACGAGCAGTACTTC	CASSLHGVWESSYEQYF
TRBV20-1	TRBJ2-3	.	.	TGCAGTGCTACTTCCACAGATACGCAGTATTTT	CSATSTDTQYF
TRBV9	TRBJ1-2	TRBD1	.	TGTGCCAGCAGCGGGACAGGTTCTAACTATGGCTACACCTTC	CASSGTGSNYGYTF
TRBV15	TRBJ2-7	.	.	TGTGCCACCAGCAGGGACCCAGGGACAAAAATCGAGCAGTACTTC	CATSRDPGTKIEQYF
TRBV2	TRBJ2-3	.	few	TGTGCCAGCAGCGCACGACAGTCCTCCACAGATACGCAGTATTTT	CASSARQSSTDTQYF
TRBV5-6	TRBJ1-5	.	.	TGTGCCAGCAGCTTGGAGGCAGGGGCCCAGGGTCAGCCCCAGCATTTT	CASSLEAGAQGQPQHF
TRBV5-1	TRBJ2-5	TRBD1	.	TGCGCCAGCAGCATCCCAGGGGGCGGAGAGACCCAGTACTTC	CASSIPGGGETQYF
TRBV19	TRBJ2-7	.	few	TGTGCCAGTAGCACAAATCAGGGAGGCGAGCAGTACTTC	CASSTNQGGEQYF
TRBV9	TRBJ2-3	.	.	TGTGCCAGCAGCGTAGGCCTAGCGAGCACAGATACGCAGTATTTT	CASSVGLASTDTQYF
TRBV7-2	TRBJ2-5	.	few	TGTGCCAGCAGCTTAGATTTGGGCATCTCAGGGGAGACCCAGTACTTC	CASSLDLGISGETQYF
TRBV5-1	TRBJ2-1	.	.	TGCGCCAGCAGCGGCCAGGGTGTTTCCTACAATGAGCAGTTCTTC	CASSGQGVSYNEQFF
TRBV19	TRBJ1-2	.	.	TGTGCCAGTAGTATAGTTGCAGATGGCTACACCTTC	CASSIVADGYTF
TRBV10-3	TRBJ1-6	TRBD1	.	TGTGCCATCAGTGGGGACAGGGTTGAATCAAATTCACCCCTCCACTTT	CAISGDRVESNSPLHF
TRBV10-3	TRBJ2-1	.	once	TGTGCCATCAGTGTTCCTAGCTTCAATGAGCAGTTCTTC	CAISVPSFNEQFF
TRBV27	TRBJ2-5	TRBD1	.	TGTGCCAGCAGTTTTCTAGCAAGGGGGCAAGAGGCCCAGTACTTC	CASSFLARGQEAQYF
TRBV25-1	TRBJ1-4	.	.	TGTGCCAGCAGTGAATATTACAGTCCAAAGAATGAAAAACTGTTTTTT	CASSEYYSPKNEKLFF
TRBV7-2	TRBJ2-7	.	.	TGTGCCAGCAGCTTGGCCGGCGGTGAGCAGTACTTC	CASSLAGGEQYF
TRBV6-5	TRBJ1-1	.	.	TGTGCCAGCAGCTTCCAGGGGAACACTGAAGCTTTCTTT	CASSFQGNTEAFF
TRBV13	TRBJ2-7	TRBD1	.	TGTGCCAGCAGCTCCACCGGGACAGGGTACGAGCAGTACTTC	CASSSTGTGYEQYF
TRBV27	TRBJ1-1	.	few	TGTGCCAGCAGTTTGCGTGGGAGCACTGAAGCTTTCTTT	CASSLRGSTEAFF
TRBV30	TRBJ1-1	TRBD1	.	TGTGCCTGGAGTGTTGACAGGGGGAACACTGAAGCTTTCTTT	CAWSVDRGNTEAFF
TRBV6-5	TRBJ1-5	TRBD1	.	TGTGCCAGCAGCAAGACAGGGGGAGGTCAGCCCCAGCATTTT	CASSKTGGGQPQHF
TRBV5-1	TRBJ2-1	TRBD2	.	TGCGCCAGCAGCATCTCTAGCGGCTCCTACAATGAGCAGTTCTTC	CASSISSGSYNEQFF
TRBV5-1	TRBJ2-1	TRBD2	.	TGCGCCAGCAGCTGGAGCGGGGGGGCCAACAATGAGCAGTTCTTC	CASSWSGGANNEQFF